This paragraph covers one T cell receptor (beta chain) sequence. What this receptor recognizes is not known. One base away there is no much larger clone; base qualities are not given. Unsorted PBMC libraries were generated from 2 million PBMCs stored in RNAlater at -80 °C until RNA extraction. The multiple sclerosis patients were enrolled in a US clinical protocol that used magnetic resonance imaging to evaluate disease progression. Peripheral blood was subjected to Ficoll-Hypaque density gradient centrifugation to isolate PBMCs, which were then cryopreserved in liquid nitrogen. To synthesize cDNA, template-switch 5'RACE was performed with a primer carrying a 10-nucleotide random unique molecular identifier so that each TCR transcript was tagged. Every sequencing run yielded over 170 million TCR-beta sequences covering 15-18 subjects. Total RNA was extracted with the RNeasy kit. The KAPA Real-time Library Amplification kit was used to amplify TCR-beta VDJ regions with primers for the TCR constant region and the 5'RACE anchor. A first PCR added sample indexes and Illumina adaptors, after which a second PCR increased the library yield. After Ampure bead purification, the roughly 650 bp TCR product was size-selected on a 2% E-gel SizeSelection system. Before pooling, library quality was checked on a Bioanalyzer, concentration was measured with Qubit, and libraries were quantified with the Kapa Library Quantification kit. Paired-end 2 x 150 bp sequencing of the libraries was performed on an Illumina HiSeq 2500. To increase sequence diversity, roughly 24-31% phiX was spiked into each library pool. As for the original processing: The quality-filtered reads were processed with the UMI-based MiGEC pipeline, whose error correction step removed more than 85% of the raw TCR sequences. VDJ genes were aligned to IMGT germline references, and clonotypes were defined by unique CDR3 amino acid sequence plus V-J genes. Clonal expansion, Shannon diversity, and CDR3 relatedness (CalcPairwiseDistances, ClusterSamples) were evaluated with VDJtools, and phylogenetic trees were built with CLCbio workbench. A clone was classed as expanded if it had 8 or more unique UMIs, a cutoff based on coefficient-of-variation modelling across technical triplicates. In-frame beta chains were kept once TCRdb had trimmed the public reads at Q25 with fastp and called clones with MiXCR. Each record represents a unique CDR3 protein, reported with the most common genes and DNA among its rows. It is TCRdb's table, rather than the study itself, that gives the V and J calls and clone size. For this sample the table gives tens of thousands of distinct CDR3 sequences, of which around 4% were detected only once. 6% to 7% of the sample rests with the top ten.

The CDR3 runs 11 residues from the cysteine to the phenylalanine. Solely the CDR3 DNA is kept, with 33 bases framed from the first base. CDR1 and CDR2 were assigned from the germline V gene as SQVTM and ANQGSEA. V loses 7 bases of germline sequence and J loses 1 base, and the interval between the two ends is 7 bases. The entry originates in a study of neurological immune-mediated disorders (dated by TCRdb to between 2017 and 2020). Background on the whole study: Of the roughly 34 multiple sclerosis patients, some 31 had relapsing-remitting MS and 3 had secondary progressive MS. Using UMI-based sequencing, the study compared peripheral blood TCR-beta repertoires from patients with HTLV-I-associated myelopathy (HAM/TSP), patients with multiple sclerosis, and healthy controls. The roughly 110 TCR-beta libraries covered PBMC samples along with longitudinal samples, technical triplicates, and paired sorted CD4+ and CD8+ T-cell subsets. The cohort included some 66 subjects: 14 with HAM/TSP, some 35 with multiple sclerosis, and around 20 healthy controls. Findings and caveats that apply to the study as a whole: No identical CDR3 amino acid sequences were found to be shared among expanded clones across subjects, suggesting that TCR-beta repertoires were private in all groups. TCR clonal expansion was greatest in HAM/TSP patients and smallest in MS patients, who ranked below even healthy controls. Repertoires from 18 of 34 MS patients were grouped by phylogenetic analysis into a cluster of related CDR3 sequences, suggesting a possible repertoire-level signature. The MS cluster showed no association with clinical or MRI features, and the authors stated that larger cohorts are needed.

This sequence uses TRBV29-1 and TRBJ1-1; the D gene is not confidently resolved. This receptor was identified in a man in his sixties with multiple sclerosis. Sequencing was carried out using PBMCs. The base sequence is TGCAGCGCCTACACGAACACTGAAGCTTTCTTT. It translates as CSAYTNTEAFF. Here the CDR3 is joined to the reference TRBV29-1 and TRBJ1-1 genes, and the full variable domain is: SAVISQKPSRDICQRGTSLTIQCQVDSQVTMMFWYRQQPGQSLTLIATANQGSEATYESGFVIDKFPISRPNLTFSTLTVSNMSPEDSSIYLCSAYTNTEAFFGQGTRLTVV.